This T cell receptor (beta chain) was obtained from a study of early T cells in non-severe SARS-CoV-2 infection. This CDR3 comprises 14 residues. The V end lost 6 bases, the J end lost 2 bases, and 14 bases lay between the germline ends. Germline V CDR1 and CDR2: SGHRS, YFSETQ. TCRdb passed the 5' RACE reads through MiXCR, listing each CDR3 protein once. This table holds 55,000 or so distinct CDR3 sequences, roughly 11% found once. In this sample, this clonotype turned up many times. The receptor was derived from an adult who was a healthcare worker with PCR-confirmed SARS-CoV-2 infection or an uninfected control (not recorded which). What was sequenced was whole blood. This chain joins TRBV5-1 and TRBJ1-1; D is perhaps TRBD1 (6 bases). CDR3 coding DNA: TGCGCCAGCACGTCAAGGGGGTTCAACACTGAAGCTTTCTTT. Its protein product is CASTSRGFNTEAFF.